Presented here are 14 T cell receptor beta chains from one specimen sequenced in a study of shared clonotypes between healthy human individuals. Sequencing was performed with immunoSEQ multiplex PCR; in TCRdb, only in-frame clones are kept and a portion is missing. The table records roughly 510,000 clones, 60% to 80% of them present only once. The material sequenced was PBMCs. The receptors originated from a woman between 40 and 55 years old in good health. Some clones in this sample may be carry-over from other donors' samples.

The chain couples TRBV6-6 to TRBJ1-2; tentatively, D is TRBD1 (6 bases). The CDR3 spans 14 residues. V was cut by 6 bases and J by 5 bases, with 16 bases left in between. CDR1 MNHNY and CDR2 SVGAGI come from the germline V gene (reference sequence). The CDR3 coding sequence is TGTGCCAGCAGCCTCCGGGGGGGCTCATATGGCTACACCTTC. Amino acid sequence: CASSLRGGSYGYTF.

J is TRBJ2-7 and V is TRBV10-1; D perhaps matches TRBD2 (6 bases). The end of the DNA is better explained by TRBJ2-1, so the J call may be wrong. CDR1 is WNHNN and CDR2 is SYGVQD in the germline V gene (reference sequence). The CDR3 covers 15 residues. DNA of the CDR3: TGCGCCAGCAGTGAGGTGACTAGGGACGGCGCACCTCAGTTCTTC. The encoded protein is CASSEVTRDGAPQFF.

This clone was seen a few times. The V call is TRBV2, the J call TRBJ1-1; D not resolved. Between the trimmed V and J ends, which lost 4 bases and 7 bases, there was a span of 10 bases. The CDR3 extends over 12 amino acids. From germline, CDR1 is SNHLY and CDR2 FYNNEI. The CDR3: CASSGSGVEAFF. CDR3 coding DNA: TGTGCCAGCAGTGGGTCCGGGGTTGAAGCTTTCTTT.

This clone was seen only a few times. The chain has TRBV5-1 and TRBJ1-1; D perhaps matches TRBD1 (5 bases). With 0 bases removed from V and 1 base from J, the gap between germline ends came to 10 bases. In germline, CDR1 is SGHRS, CDR2 YFSETQ. The CDR3 sequence is 15 residues long. The CDR3 is CASSLGEQGNTEAFF. As DNA, the CDR3 is TGCGCCAGCAGCTTGGGGGAGCAGGGGAACACTGAAGCTTTCTTT.

The chain joins TRBV29-1 to TRBJ2-5; 7 bases agree with TRBD1. J was trimmed by 4 bases and V by 5 bases; bases with no gene match: 13. The germline V gene has CDR1 SQVTM and CDR2 ANQGSEA. The CDR3 is 15 amino acids. This CDR3 is CSVRQGNSGPETQYF. DNA of the CDR3: TGCAGCGTTCGACAGGGCAACTCAGGGCCAGAGACCCAGTACTTC.

The chain recombines TRBV11-2 with TRBJ1-2; the D is unclear. The CDR3 runs to 16 residues. Germline V lookup: CDR1 SGHAT, CDR2 FQNNGV. V lost 5 bases and J 3 bases, leaving 19 bases between the germline ends. Here the CDR3 DNA reads TGTGCCAGCAGCCAAGATGGGAGGGTGGGTCACTATGGCTACACCTTC. Translated, it gives CASSQDGRVGHYGYTF.

The rearrangement links TRBV18 to TRBJ2-7; D gene ambiguous. CDR3 size: 15 residues. Trimming left V 4 bases short and J 0 bases short, with 13 bases between. Germline CDR1 and CDR2: KGHSH and LQKENI. For the CDR3, the DNA is TGTGCCAGCTCACACCCAACAGTGAGCTCCTACGAGCAGTACTTC. This encodes CASSHPTVSSYEQYF.

J is TRBJ1-1 and V is TRBV5-6; D not certain. V was pared by 0 bases and J by 1 base, with 10 bases between. CDR3 length: 15 residues. Per the germline V gene, CDR1 is SGHDT and CDR2 is YYEEEE. This CDR3 reads CASSLVGQPNTEAFF. CDR3 coding DNA: TGTGCCAGCAGCTTGGTAGGCCAACCGAACACTGAAGCTTTCTTT.

The chain uses TRBV30 and TRBJ2-3, with D tentatively TRBD2 (6 bases). The CDR3 contains 16 residues. The V and J ends lost 2 bases and 3 bases respectively, with 18 bases between them. CDR1 and CDR2 from the germline V gene are GTSNPN and SVGIG (reference sequence). In nucleotides, the CDR3 is TGTGCCTGGAGTACAGGACTAAGGGGTAGTACAGATACGCAGTATTTT. It codes for CAWSTGLRGSTDTQYF. Based on the CDR3 plus reference TRBV30 and TRBJ2-3, the full variable domain is SQTIHQWPATLVQPVGSPLSLECTVEGTSNPNLYWYRQAAGRGLQLLFYSVGIGQISSEVPQNLSASRPQDRQFILSSKKLLLSDSGFYLCAWSTGLRGSTDTQYFGPGTRLTVL.

The chain recombines TRBV5-1 with TRBJ2-7, with D maybe TRBD1 (8 bases). This CDR3 is 20 amino acids long. CDR1 and CDR2 from the germline V gene are SGHRS and YFSETQ. V lost 3 bases, J lost 3 bases, and 31 bases lay in between. The CDR3 loop reads CASSSDRAGGLDKLYYEQYF. DNA of the CDR3: TGCGCCAGCAGCTCGGACAGGGCGGGTGGACTAGATAAACTCTACTACGAGCAGTACTTC.

This chain connects TRBV11-2 to TRBJ1-2; TRBD1 agrees at 7 bases. Losses at the gene ends were 5 bases for V and 5 bases for J; bases not matched to a gene: 5. The CDR3 extends over 13 amino acids. Germline V gene data show CDR1 as SGHAT and CDR2 as FQNNGV. The CDR3 region has the DNA TGTGCCAGCAGCACCGACAGGGAATATGGCTACACCTTC. It specifies CASSTDREYGYTF.

J is TRBJ1-5 and V is TRBV18; no definite D call. The ends were cut back, 6 bases at V and 0 bases at J, with 9 bases in the middle. The CDR3 is 14 residues long. Germline V gene data show CDR1 as KGHSH and CDR2 as LQKENI. The CDR3, as DNA: TGTGCCAGCTCTACAGCTTATAGCAATCAGCCCCAGCATTTT. Protein: CASSTAYSNQPQHF.

This chain uses TRBV28 with TRBJ2-7, with D possibly TRBD2 on 5 matching bases. The CDR3 covers 15 residues. Per the germline V gene, CDR1 is MDHEN and CDR2 is SYDVKM. Trimming cost V 4 bases and J 0 bases, with 13 bases left between them. CDR3 bases: TGTGCCAGCAGTTCGCCAGCGGCTCGCTCCTACGAGCAGTACTTC. It is translated as CASSSPAARSYEQYF.

The sample holds one count of this clone. The chain has TRBV7-8 and TRBJ2-2, with 10 nucleotides matching TRBD2. Per germline, CDR1 SGHVS and CDR2 FQNEAQ. The CDR3 covers 16 residues. J was trimmed by 2 bases and V by 4 bases; bases with no gene match: 4. The CDR3: CASSSSSGGNTGELFF. CDR3 DNA sequence: TGTGCCAGCAGCTCTTCTAGCGGGGGTAACACCGGGGAGCTGTTTTTT.